This is a list of T cell receptor beta chains from one sample in a study of T cells in Graves' hyperthyroidism and ophthalmopathy. TCRdb used MiXCR to reprocess the multiplex PCR reads, holding one entry per CDR3 protein. The table lists about 480,000 distinct CDR3 sequences, 13% to 15% of them singletons. Sequences were obtained from blood. The receptors originated from a woman aged 18 to 35 with Graves' hyperthyroidism. Each CDR3 is given with its conserved first and last residue. The order of the fields is J gene, clone size, D gene, V gene, CDR3 DNA, CDR3 protein. A D gene is named only where the DNA matches it firmly. Clone sizes are given selectively: once, few, many, or a class where the clone is expanded.

J gene: TRBJ2-1
clone size: many
D gene: TRBD2
V gene: TRBV10-3
CDR3 DNA: TGTGCCATCGGTAGCGGGAATTACAATGAGCAGTTCTTC
CDR3 protein: CAIGSGNYNEQFF

J gene: TRBJ1-2
clone size: many
D gene: -
V gene: TRBV6-1
CDR3 DNA: TGTGCCAGCACCCTGGGACAACTGCCGCGTGGCTATGGCTACACCTTC
CDR3 protein: CASTLGQLPRGYGYTF

J gene: TRBJ2-2
clone size: many
D gene: -
V gene: TRBV4-1
CDR3 DNA: TGCGCCAGCAGCCAAGCTGCCGGTTTCCGGGAGCTGTTTTTT
CDR3 protein: CASSQAAGFRELFF

J gene: TRBJ2-7
clone size: many
D gene: -
V gene: TRBV5-1
CDR3 DNA: TGCGCCAGCAGCCGTAACAGAGTCGAGCAGTACTTC
CDR3 protein: CASSRNRVEQYF

J gene: TRBJ2-1
clone size: -
D gene: TRBD2
V gene: TRBV3-1
CDR3 DNA: TGTGCCAGCAGCCAAGGGGGACTAGCGGGGGGGACCTACAATGAGCAGTTCTTC
CDR3 protein: CASSQGGLAGGTYNEQFF

J gene: TRBJ1-2
clone size: few
D gene: TRBD1
V gene: TRBV27
CDR3 DNA: TGTGCCAGCAGTGGGACCGGGACAGGGAGAAGCTACACCTTC
CDR3 protein: CASSGTGTGRSYTF

J gene: TRBJ1-6
clone size: few
D gene: -
V gene: TRBV20-1
CDR3 DNA: TGCAGTGCTGGGGGAGGGTGGAGAAATTCACCCCTCCACTTT
CDR3 protein: CSAGGGWRNSPLHF

J gene: TRBJ2-5
clone size: few
D gene: TRBD2
V gene: TRBV29-1
CDR3 DNA: TGCAGCGCTACTAGCGGCCAAGAGACCCAGTACTTC
CDR3 protein: CSATSGQETQYF

J gene: TRBJ1-5
clone size: many
D gene: TRBD1
V gene: TRBV11-2
CDR3 DNA: TGTGCCAGCAGCGCGGGACAGGGTCGTCATCAGCCCCAGCATTTT
CDR3 protein: CASSAGQGRHQPQHF

J gene: TRBJ1-4
clone size: -
D gene: -
V gene: TRBV10-3
CDR3 DNA: TGTGCCAGCGGGGGGAATAATGAAAAACTGTTTTTT
CDR3 protein: CASGGNNEKLFF

J gene: TRBJ2-1
clone size: many
D gene: -
V gene: TRBV28
CDR3 DNA: TGTGCCAGCAGTACGGGACATACTTTTTACAATGAGCAGTTCTTC
CDR3 protein: CASSTGHTFYNEQFF

J gene: TRBJ2-5
clone size: -
D gene: -
V gene: TRBV30
CDR3 DNA: TGTGCCTGGAGTGTCCCGGGACTGTGGGGACAAGAGACCCAGTACTTC
CDR3 protein: CAWSVPGLWGQETQYF

J gene: TRBJ1-2
clone size: -
D gene: -
V gene: TRBV2
CDR3 DNA: TGTGCCAGCAGTGAACTTCAGCAGGGTACTAATGGCTACACCTTC
CDR3 protein: CASSELQQGTNGYTF

J gene: TRBJ1-5
clone size: -
D gene: TRBD1
V gene: TRBV28
CDR3 DNA: TGTGCCAGCGCCCTACAGGGGAAACAGCCCCAGCATTTT
CDR3 protein: CASALQGKQPQHF

J gene: TRBJ1-1
clone size: -
D gene: -
V gene: TRBV29-1
CDR3 DNA: TGCAGCGTTGGAATGAACACTGAAGCTTTCTTT
CDR3 protein: CSVGMNTEAFF

J gene: TRBJ2-1
clone size: many
D gene: TRBD2
V gene: TRBV7-2
CDR3 DNA: TGTGCCAATATACCATTTCGGACTAGCGGCTACAATGAGCAGTTCTTC
CDR3 protein: CANIPFRTSGYNEQFF

J gene: TRBJ1-5
clone size: many
D gene: -
V gene: TRBV12-3/TRBV12-4
CDR3 DNA: TGTGCCAGCAGCTCACAACAGGGTTACAATCAGCCCCAGCATTTT
CDR3 protein: CASSSQQGYNQPQHF

J gene: TRBJ2-1
clone size: many
D gene: -
V gene: TRBV7-3
CDR3 DNA: TGTGCCAGCAGCTTAGAGTGGGACTCCCTGGTCTATGAGCAGTTCTTC
CDR3 protein: CASSLEWDSLVYEQFF

J gene: TRBJ2-3
clone size: many
D gene: -
V gene: TRBV30
CDR3 DNA: TGTGCCTGGAGTGGGGGGTTACAGGCAGATACGCAGTATTTT
CDR3 protein: CAWSGGLQADTQYF

J gene: TRBJ2-2
clone size: many
D gene: TRBD2
V gene: TRBV11-3
CDR3 DNA: TGTGCCAGCAGCCCTAGGACTAGCGGGAGCGGGACCGGGGAGCTGTTTTTT
CDR3 protein: CASSPRTSGSGTGELFF

J gene: TRBJ2-2
clone size: many
D gene: -
V gene: TRBV5-1
CDR3 DNA: TGCGCCAGCAGCTTGCTAACCGGAACCGCGAACACCGGGGAGCTGTTTTTT
CDR3 protein: CASSLLTGTANTGELFF

J gene: TRBJ1-2
clone size: many
D gene: -
V gene: TRBV12-3/TRBV12-4
CDR3 DNA: TGTGCCAGCAGTTTAGAGCACGGCTATGGCTACACCTTC
CDR3 protein: CASSLEHGYGYTF

J gene: TRBJ2-3
clone size: many
D gene: -
V gene: TRBV3-1
CDR3 DNA: TGTGCCAGCAGCCCCCAGGGGCGACCCCTCACAGATACGCAGTATTTT
CDR3 protein: CASSPQGRPLTDTQYF

J gene: TRBJ1-2
clone size: -
D gene: -
V gene: TRBV9
CDR3 DNA: TGTGCCAGCAGCCCCCCAGGCGGGGAAGGCTACACCTTC
CDR3 protein: CASSPPGGEGYTF

J gene: TRBJ2-2
clone size: many
D gene: TRBD2
V gene: TRBV2
CDR3 DNA: TGTGCCAGCCAGCGGGGGAACACCGGGGAGCTGTTTTTT
CDR3 protein: CASQRGNTGELFF

J gene: TRBJ1-1
clone size: -
D gene: -
V gene: TRBV19
CDR3 DNA: TGTGCCAGTAGTATAGATGGGAACACTGAAGCTTTCTTT
CDR3 protein: CASSIDGNTEAFF

J gene: TRBJ1-1
clone size: -
D gene: -
V gene: TRBV7-9
CDR3 DNA: TGTGCCAGCAGGTCAACGAACACTGAAGCTTTCTTT
CDR3 protein: CASRSTNTEAFF

J gene: TRBJ2-7
clone size: many
D gene: -
V gene: TRBV2
CDR3 DNA: TGTGCCAGCACCGGGGGGGACAGGCTCTCCTACGAGCAGTACTTC
CDR3 protein: CASTGGDRLSYEQYF